Below are 11 T cell receptor beta chains sequenced from a single sample in a study of blood T cell repertoires in COVID-19. Here immunoSEQ multiplex PCR was the method, and the copy in TCRdb shows in-frame clones only, minus some. The sample records roughly 190,000 clones, approximately 92% being singletons. Input material: peripheral blood. The source is a man in his fifties with acute or convalescent COVID-19.

Written as DNA, the CDR3 is TGTGCCAGTAACGACGGACAGGGAAATTATCAGCCCCAGCATTTT. Its translation: CASNDGQGNYQPQHF. The chain uses TRBV19 and TRBJ1-5, with 8 bases identical to TRBD1. The length of the CDR3 is 15 residues. V was clipped by 7 bases and J by 5 bases; unmatched bases: 10. Germline V gene sequence: CDR1 LNHDA, CDR2 SQIVND (reference sequence).

V and J are TRBV18 and TRBJ1-5, with D perhaps TRBD1 (6 bases). CDR1 is KGHSH, CDR2 LQKENI, per germline. This CDR3 spans 13 amino acids. Trimming stripped 2 bases from V and 7 bases from J, with 9 bases between. The CDR3 region is CASSPGRGQPQHF. The CDR3 DNA reads as TGTGCCAGCTCACCAGGCAGGGGCCAGCCCCAGCATTTT.

This clone was recorded only once. The rearrangement links TRBV6-5 to TRBJ1-2; D possibly corresponds to TRBD1 (6 bases). Germline lookup yields CDR1 MNHEY and CDR2 SVGAGI. V was pared by 7 bases and J by 3 bases, with 12 bases between. The CDR3 contains 13 residues. The CDR3 nucleotides are TGTGCCAGCAAGCGCAGGGGCGACTATGGCTACACCTTC. Translating it yields CASKRRGDYGYTF.

V is TRBV27 and J is TRBJ1-1; D may be TRBD1 (6 bases). Trimming left V 7 bases short and J 4 bases short, with 22 bases between. The germline V gene has CDR1 MNHEY and CDR2 SMNVEV (reference sequence). The CDR3 runs to 16 residues. CDR3 sequence (DNA): TGTGCCAGCACCCAATCCCTCGGGGGGGCGGCCACTGAAGCTTTCTTT. It yields the protein CASTQSLGGAATEAFF.

The chain links TRBV6-5 to TRBJ1-2; D is unresolved. The V gene lost 6 bases and the J gene lost 6 bases, with 11 bases spanning the gap. The CDR3 has 12 residues. CDR1 and CDR2 from the germline V gene are MNHEY and SVGAGI. CDR3 amino acids: CASRGGGHGYTF. The DNA of the CDR3 is TGTGCCAGCAGGGGAGGCGGGCATGGCTACACCTTC.

The rearrangement links TRBV6-5 to TRBJ1-5; 8 positions match TRBD1. The CDR3 totals 14 residues. Looked up from germline, CDR1 is MNHEY and CDR2 is SVGAGI. Germline trimming cut 6 bases from V and 3 bases from J; bases unmatched to any gene: 4. CDR3 sequence: CASSRTGNNQPQHF. The CDR3 DNA is TGTGCCAGCAGCCGGACAGGGAACAATCAGCCCCAGCATTTT.

V gene TRBV5-4 combines with J gene TRBJ2-3; no firm D call. Looked up from germline, CDR1 is SGHNT and CDR2 is YYREEE (reference sequence). The V gene lost 0 bases and the J gene lost 6 bases, with 8 bases spanning the gap. This CDR3 comprises 13 residues. For the CDR3, the DNA is TGTGCCAGCAGCTTGGACTTAAAGGATACGCAGTATTTT. This codes for CASSLDLKDTQYF.

The chain has TRBV9 and TRBJ1-2; 10 positions agree with TRBD1. CDR3 length: 18 residues. Germline trimming cut 0 bases from V and 4 bases from J; bases unmatched to any gene: 12. Germline loops: CDR1 SGDLS, CDR2 YYNGEE. This chain's CDR3 is CASSVDEGQGRQGYGYTF. The CDR3 coding sequence is TGTGCCAGCAGCGTAGACGAGGGACAGGGGAGACAGGGCTATGGCTACACCTTC.

The chain has TRBV27 and TRBJ2-1; 14 bases match TRBD2. The CDR3 extends over 15 amino acids. Germline V gives CDR1 MNHEY, CDR2 SMNVEV (reference sequence). V was clipped by 5 bases and J by 6 bases; unmatched bases: 3. This CDR3 reads CASSRGTSGGNEQFF. CDR3 coding DNA: TGTGCCAGCAGTCGCGGGACTAGCGGGGGCAATGAGCAGTTCTTC.

This chain connects TRBV9 to TRBJ1-2; no definite D call. V was shortened by 0 bases and J by 0 bases, with 6 bases between the two germline ends. The CDR3 has 14 residues. The V gene's germline CDR1 is SGDLS and CDR2 YYNGEE. The CDR3 DNA reads as TGTGCCAGCAGCGTAGGCAGGCCTAACTATGGCTACACCTTC. This gives the protein CASSVGRPNYGYTF.

The rearrangement uses TRBV28 and TRBJ2-1; TRBD2 aligns across 15 bases. The length of the CDR3 is 18 residues. In germline, CDR1 is MDHEN, CDR2 SYDVKM. V shed 1 base, J shed 12 bases, and the junction held 13 bases outside the gene matches. The CDR3 sequence is CASSLYRTSGRALVAQFF. CDR3 DNA: TGTGCCAGCAGTTTATACAGGACTAGCGGGAGGGCCTTGGTGGCGCAGTTCTTC.